A selection of T cell receptor beta chains follows, all from one sample in a study of CD8 T cells in ankylosing spondylitis. TCRdb fed the 5' RACE reads into MiXCR, producing one record per CDR3 protein. The table shows 750,000 to 850,000 distinct CDR3 sequences, with about 12% occurring only once. Sequenced material: blood, either unsorted or a sorted T cell fraction (not recorded which). The receptors here all came from a male donor with ankylosing spondylitis. The CDR3 runs from the conserved cysteine through the conserved F or W. Fields, in order: clone size, J gene, D gene, V gene, CDR3 protein, CDR3 DNA. A D gene is named only where the DNA matches it firmly. Some rows mark clone size as missing; the rest say once, few, many or name a class of expanded clone.

abundance: .; j_gene: TRBJ2-1; d_gene: TRBD2; v_gene: TRBV5-1; CDR3aa: CASSFRGGPNEQFF; CDR3nt: TGCGCCAGCAGCTTCCGGGGGGGCCCCAATGAGCAGTTCTTC
abundance: .; j_gene: TRBJ1-2; d_gene: TRBD1; v_gene: TRBV6-5; CDR3aa: CASSYGVQGAKGYTF; CDR3nt: TGTGCCAGCAGTTACGGGGTTCAGGGGGCTAAAGGCTACACCTTC
abundance: few; j_gene: TRBJ1-2; d_gene: .; v_gene: TRBV7-2; CDR3aa: CASSLARGLDYGYTF; CDR3nt: TGTGCCAGCAGCTTAGCGCGGGGGCTGGACTATGGCTACACCTTC
abundance: few; j_gene: TRBJ1-1; d_gene: .; v_gene: TRBV4-1; CDR3aa: CASSQGQNGPKAFF; CDR3nt: TGCGCCAGCAGCCAAGGCCAAAACGGACCGAAAGCTTTCTTT
abundance: .; j_gene: TRBJ2-7; d_gene: .; v_gene: TRBV12-3/TRBV12-4; CDR3aa: CASSFKAGTTGEQYF; CDR3nt: TGTGCCAGCAGTTTTAAGGCAGGTACTACGGGCGAGCAGTACTTC
abundance: many; j_gene: TRBJ1-1; d_gene: .; v_gene: TRBV20-1; CDR3aa: CSAGQHSNTEAFF; CDR3nt: TGCAGTGCTGGACAGCACTCGAACACTGAAGCTTTCTTT
abundance: many; j_gene: TRBJ2-3; d_gene: .; v_gene: TRBV9; CDR3aa: CASSVDSLSTDTQYF; CDR3nt: TGTGCCAGCAGCGTAGATAGCCTGAGCACAGATACGCAGTATTTT
abundance: .; j_gene: TRBJ2-7; d_gene: .; v_gene: TRBV4-3; CDR3aa: CASSQDAVSYEQYF; CDR3nt: TGCGCCAGCAGCCAAGATGCGGTTTCCTACGAGCAGTACTTC
abundance: many; j_gene: TRBJ1-2; d_gene: .; v_gene: TRBV20-1; CDR3aa: CSAPLRGHYGYTF; CDR3nt: TGCAGTGCCCCCCTGCGGGGGCACTATGGCTACACCTTC
abundance: .; j_gene: TRBJ2-5; d_gene: .; v_gene: TRBV4-3; CDR3aa: CASSQPPGPWEETQYF; CDR3nt: TGCGCCAGCAGCCAACCCCCGGGACCCTGGGAAGAGACCCAGTACTTC
abundance: .; j_gene: TRBJ2-1; d_gene: .; v_gene: TRBV4-1; CDR3aa: CASSQTGITYNEQFF; CDR3nt: TGCGCCAGCAGCCAAACAGGGATAACCTACAATGAGCAGTTCTTC
abundance: many; j_gene: TRBJ2-5; d_gene: .; v_gene: TRBV7-3; CDR3aa: CASSEYPRETQYF; CDR3nt: TGTGCCAGCAGCGAATACCCCCGAGAGACCCAGTACTTC
abundance: .; j_gene: TRBJ1-2; d_gene: .; v_gene: TRBV20-1; CDR3aa: CSASAATGLSNYGYTF; CDR3nt: TGCAGTGCTAGCGCAGCTACGGGACTTTCAAACTATGGCTACACCTTC
abundance: .; j_gene: TRBJ2-5; d_gene: TRBD2; v_gene: TRBV2; CDR3aa: CASSVRGGETQYF; CDR3nt: TGTGCCAGCAGTGTACGGGGGGGAGAGACCCAGTACTTC
abundance: few; j_gene: TRBJ1-1; d_gene: .; v_gene: TRBV28; CDR3aa: CASSLSGAEAFF; CDR3nt: TGTGCCAGCAGTTTATCGGGAGCTGAAGCTTTCTTT
abundance: many; j_gene: TRBJ2-3; d_gene: .; v_gene: TRBV6-5; CDR3aa: CASSFRAVADTQYF; CDR3nt: TGTGCCAGCAGTTTCAGGGCGGTCGCAGATACGCAGTATTTT
abundance: few; j_gene: TRBJ2-3; d_gene: .; v_gene: TRBV20-1; CDR3aa: CSAREARGADTQYF; CDR3nt: TGCAGTGCTAGAGAGGCTAGAGGCGCAGATACGCAGTATTTT
abundance: few; j_gene: TRBJ2-1; d_gene: .; v_gene: TRBV9; CDR3aa: CASSAHPVSSSYNEQFF; CDR3nt: TGTGCCAGCAGCGCCCACCCTGTTAGCAGCTCCTACAATGAGCAGTTCTTC
abundance: few; j_gene: TRBJ2-1; d_gene: .; v_gene: TRBV15; CDR3aa: CATFSSSYNEQFF; CDR3nt: TGTGCCACCTTCTCTAGCTCCTACAATGAGCAGTTCTTC
abundance: few; j_gene: TRBJ2-4; d_gene: .; v_gene: TRBV12-3/TRBV12-4; CDR3aa: CASSFEGAKNIQYF; CDR3nt: TGTGCCAGCAGTTTCGAGGGGGCCAAAAACATTCAGTACTTC
abundance: .; j_gene: TRBJ2-3; d_gene: TRBD2; v_gene: TRBV5-1; CDR3aa: CASSSGLGGGVDTQYF; CDR3nt: TGCGCCAGCAGCTCGGGCCTTGGCGGGGGGGTAGATACGCAGTATTTT
abundance: .; j_gene: TRBJ2-3; d_gene: TRBD2; v_gene: TRBV6-1; CDR3aa: CASTGRRADTQYF; CDR3nt: TGTGCCAGCACCGGGAGGCGGGCAGATACGCAGTATTTT
abundance: few; j_gene: TRBJ2-2; d_gene: TRBD2; v_gene: TRBV18; CDR3aa: CASSPGQRGTGELFF; CDR3nt: TGTGCCAGCTCACCAGGACAGCGGGGGACCGGGGAGCTGTTTTTT
abundance: few; j_gene: TRBJ1-2; d_gene: .; v_gene: TRBV6-1; CDR3aa: CASTPDPIYYGYTF; CDR3nt: TGTGCCAGCACCCCCGATCCGATCTACTATGGCTACACCTTC
abundance: few; j_gene: TRBJ1-2; d_gene: .; v_gene: TRBV6-2/TRBV6-3; CDR3aa: CASTSGGNYGGYTF; CDR3nt: TGTGCCAGCACTTCTGGGGGGAACTATGGTGGCTACACCTTC
abundance: .; j_gene: TRBJ2-1; d_gene: .; v_gene: TRBV11-2; CDR3aa: CASSHNTLFGDNEQFF; CDR3nt: TGTGCCAGCAGTCATAATACCCTGTTTGGGGACAATGAGCAGTTCTTC
abundance: few; j_gene: TRBJ1-2; d_gene: .; v_gene: TRBV7-2; CDR3aa: CASSYSVVGGYTF; CDR3nt: TGTGCCAGCAGCTATTCAGTGGTGGGCGGCTACACCTTC
abundance: many; j_gene: TRBJ2-7; d_gene: .; v_gene: TRBV18; CDR3aa: CASSPPGRAYEQYF; CDR3nt: TGTGCCAGCTCACCCCCGGGACGAGCCTACGAGCAGTACTTC
abundance: .; j_gene: TRBJ2-5; d_gene: .; v_gene: TRBV29-1; CDR3aa: CSVPSQGGVTQYF; CDR3nt: TGCAGCGTTCCGAGCCAGGGAGGAGTGACCCAGTACTTC
abundance: few; j_gene: TRBJ2-5; d_gene: TRBD2; v_gene: TRBV7-2; CDR3aa: CASSATSGPLGTQYF; CDR3nt: TGTGCCAGCAGCGCGACTAGCGGCCCCTTAGGGACCCAGTACTTC
abundance: many; j_gene: TRBJ2-1; d_gene: TRBD1; v_gene: TRBV27; CDR3aa: CASSRRPGTGSLNEQFF; CDR3nt: TGTGCCAGCAGTCGGCGACCCGGGACAGGGTCGCTCAATGAGCAGTTCTTC
abundance: few; j_gene: TRBJ2-5; d_gene: .; v_gene: TRBV20-1; CDR3aa: CSAPPGSYQETQYF; CDR3nt: TGCAGTGCTCCCCCAGGGAGTTACCAAGAGACCCAGTACTTC
abundance: .; j_gene: TRBJ1-4; d_gene: .; v_gene: TRBV20-1; CDR3aa: CSARDSVGPVEKLFF; CDR3nt: TGCAGTGCTAGAGATTCGGTAGGGCCCGTTGAAAAACTGTTTTTT
abundance: .; j_gene: TRBJ2-2; d_gene: .; v_gene: TRBV11-3; CDR3aa: CASSSSGQLFF; CDR3nt: TGTGCCAGCAGCTCCTCAGGGCAGCTGTTTTTT
abundance: .; j_gene: TRBJ2-7; d_gene: TRBD1; v_gene: TRBV18; CDR3aa: CASSPGQYRSSYEQYF; CDR3nt: TGTGCCAGCTCACCGGGACAGTACAGGAGCTCCTACGAGCAGTACTTC
abundance: .; j_gene: TRBJ2-6; d_gene: .; v_gene: TRBV20-1; CDR3aa: CSAQGPGSGANVLTF; CDR3nt: TGCAGTGCGCAGGGGCCTGGGTCTGGGGCCAACGTCCTGACTTTC
abundance: many; j_gene: TRBJ1-1; d_gene: .; v_gene: TRBV11-2; CDR3aa: CASSWRWGARVRGTEAFF; CDR3nt: TGTGCCAGCAGCTGGCGCTGGGGGGCTCGGGTTAGGGGCACTGAAGCTTTCTTT
abundance: .; j_gene: TRBJ1-5; d_gene: .; v_gene: TRBV19; CDR3aa: CASSIVLSRHHQPQHF; CDR3nt: TGTGCCAGTAGTATAGTTCTGTCCAGGCACCATCAGCCCCAGCATTTT
abundance: .; j_gene: TRBJ2-5; d_gene: .; v_gene: TRBV7-2; CDR3aa: CASSLKGPSQETQYF; CDR3nt: TGTGCCAGCAGCTTAAAGGGCCCCTCCCAAGAGACCCAGTACTTC
abundance: few; j_gene: TRBJ1-1; d_gene: .; v_gene: TRBV4-3; CDR3aa: CASSQDSGAEAFF; CDR3nt: TGCGCCAGCAGCCAAGATTCCGGGGCTGAAGCTTTCTTT
abundance: many; j_gene: TRBJ1-6; d_gene: .; v_gene: TRBV20-1; CDR3aa: CSAAPSGVRSPLHF; CDR3nt: TGCAGTGCTGCCCCGTCGGGGGTACGATCACCCCTCCACTTT
abundance: .; j_gene: TRBJ2-7; d_gene: TRBD2; v_gene: TRBV23-1; CDR3aa: CARHEFGQGGLAGPSSYEQYF; CDR3nt: TGCGCCAGACACGAATTTGGACAGGGAGGACTAGCGGGGCCAAGCTCCTACGAGCAGTACTTC
abundance: .; j_gene: TRBJ1-1; d_gene: .; v_gene: TRBV12-3/TRBV12-4; CDR3aa: CASSFFPGAEAFF; CDR3nt: TGTGCCAGCAGTTTTTTCCCGGGGGCTGAAGCTTTCTTT
abundance: .; j_gene: TRBJ2-3; d_gene: .; v_gene: TRBV11-2; CDR3aa: CASSLGAPADTQYF; CDR3nt: TGTGCCAGCAGCTTAGGTGCCCCGGCAGATACGCAGTATTTT
abundance: many; j_gene: TRBJ1-1; d_gene: .; v_gene: TRBV12-3/TRBV12-4; CDR3aa: CASSSGSDFWNTEAFF; CDR3nt: TGTGCCAGCAGTTCCGGGTCTGACTTTTGGAACACTGAAGCTTTCTTT
abundance: few; j_gene: TRBJ2-4; d_gene: .; v_gene: TRBV4-1; CDR3aa: CASSAVPTHKNIQYF; CDR3nt: TGCGCCAGCAGCGCTGTGCCCACTCACAAAAACATTCAGTACTTC
abundance: many; j_gene: TRBJ2-2; d_gene: TRBD2; v_gene: TRBV29-1; CDR3aa: CSVSRTSGRATGELFF; CDR3nt: TGCAGCGTTTCCCGGACTAGCGGGAGGGCAACCGGGGAGCTGTTTTTT
abundance: .; j_gene: TRBJ2-1; d_gene: .; v_gene: TRBV20-1; CDR3aa: CSARDLDWTNTHNEQFF; CDR3nt: TGCAGTGCTAGAGATCTTGATTGGACAAATACTCACAATGAGCAGTTCTTC
abundance: few; j_gene: TRBJ2-1; d_gene: .; v_gene: TRBV5-1; CDR3aa: CASRPDSNNEQFF; CDR3nt: TGCGCCAGCAGACCAGACTCAAACAATGAGCAGTTCTTC
abundance: .; j_gene: TRBJ1-5; d_gene: .; v_gene: TRBV4-2; CDR3aa: CASTPGGKKNQPQHF; CDR3nt: TGTGCCAGTACTCCTGGAGGGAAGAAGAATCAGCCCCAGCATTTT
abundance: .; j_gene: TRBJ2-1; d_gene: .; v_gene: TRBV6-2/TRBV6-3; CDR3aa: CASSYSQSSYNEQFF; CDR3nt: TGTGCCAGCAGTTACTCGCAGAGCTCCTACAATGAGCAGTTCTTC
abundance: .; j_gene: TRBJ1-2; d_gene: .; v_gene: TRBV28; CDR3aa: CASKTPGLYGYTF; CDR3nt: TGTGCCAGCAAAACCCCGGGGCTCTATGGCTACACCTTC
abundance: few; j_gene: TRBJ2-7; d_gene: .; v_gene: TRBV5-5; CDR3aa: CASSFEGVWDEQYF; CDR3nt: TGTGCCAGCAGCTTCGAGGGGGTCTGGGACGAGCAGTACTTC
abundance: .; j_gene: TRBJ2-2; d_gene: .; v_gene: TRBV27; CDR3aa: CASSQRWRDHTGELFF; CDR3nt: TGTGCCAGCAGCCAAAGGTGGAGGGACCACACCGGGGAGCTGTTTTTT